This passage covers 8 T cell receptor beta chains from one sample sequenced in a study of cytomegalovirus exposure and HLA in healthy donors. PCR involved 60 Vbeta and 13 Jbeta primers. Sequencing used immunoSEQ multiplex PCR; TCRdb keeps in-frame clones, though not all of them. Counted here are 200,000 to 250,000 clones, approximately 80% occurring once; the ten biggest clones make up around 8.3%. Sequencing was carried out using PBMCs. The source of these receptors is a woman aged 60 to 75 in good health and CMV-seropositive.

The DNA of the CDR3 is TGTGCCTGGAGCCCAGGGAGGGAGACCCAGTACTTC. Its translation is CAWSPGRETQYF. The rearrangement links TRBV30 to TRBJ2-5, with D perhaps TRBD2 (6 bases). The CDR3 runs 12 residues. Germline V gene sequence: CDR1 GTSNPN, CDR2 SVGIG (reference sequence). The V end was cut by 3 bases, the J end by 5 bases, with 10 bases between.

V is TRBV13 and J is TRBJ2-3; D gene ambiguous. Trimming cost V 1 base and J 3 bases, with 11 bases left between them. Germline V lookup: CDR1 PRHDT, CDR2 FYEKMQ (reference sequence). The CDR3 runs to 15 residues. Here the CDR3 DNA reads TGTGCCAGCAGCTTAGTCGCTCAGACAACAGATACGCAGTATTTT. This encodes CASSLVAQTTDTQYF.

The chain has TRBV30 and TRBJ1-1; D perhaps matches TRBD1 (5 bases). The length of the CDR3 is 14 residues. V was shortened by 4 bases and J by 4 bases, with 16 bases between the two germline ends. Germline V gene lookup returns CDR1 GTSNPN and CDR2 SVGIG (reference sequence). CDR3: CAWNRGRVSTEAFF. DNA for the CDR3: TGTGCCTGGAACCGCGGCAGGGTGTCCACTGAAGCTTTCTTT.

This rearrangement joins TRBV28 to TRBJ2-5; 11 bases map to TRBD2. This CDR3 is built from 13 residues. V dropped 6 bases and J dropped 4; count of bases not matched to a gene: 1. Germline lookup yields CDR1 MDHEN and CDR2 SYDVKM. CDR3 coding DNA: TGTGCCAGCAGCCTAGCGGGAGGAGAGACCCAGTACTTC. Its translation: CASSLAGGETQYF.

The V gene is TRBV28, the J gene TRBJ1-1; 7 bases align to TRBD1. There are 15 residues in the CDR3. The V gene's germline CDR1 is MDHEN and CDR2 SYDVKM. The ends lost 6 bases at V and 8 bases at J; junction bases unmatched: 15. The CDR3 coding sequence is TGTGCCAGCAGCTCCGGACAGGCGGCGGAAGGGGAAGCTTTCTTT. Translated, it gives CASSSGQAAEGEAFF.

The genes are TRBV9 and TRBJ2-1; no clear D. CDR1 is SGDLS, CDR2 YYNGEE, per germline. Trimming left V 0 bases short and J 0 bases short, with 16 bases between. CDR3 length: 18 amino acids. DNA of the CDR3: TGTGCCAGCAGCGTAGAGTTAGTTTCCCCGGGCTCCTACAATGAGCAGTTCTTC. Protein sequence: CASSVELVSPGSYNEQFF.

This chain links TRBV19 with TRBJ2-7, with a tentative D call TRBD1 (5 bases). This CDR3 has 14 amino acids. Trimming pared 9 bases from V and 2 bases from J, leaving 17 bases between. Germline-derived CDR1 and CDR2 are LNHDA and SQIVND (reference sequence). DNA for the CDR3: TGTGCCAGCAAAAGTCAGGGTTTAGCCTACGAGCAGTACTTC. It is translated as CASKSQGLAYEQYF.

The rearrangement links TRBV7-7 to TRBJ2-7; weak D call: TRBD1 (5 bases). V gave up 5 bases and J gave up 3 bases, with 11 bases separating them. Germline CDR1 is SSHAT and CDR2 is FNYEAQ (reference sequence). CDR3 length: 13 residues. Here the CDR3 reads CASSLGRGYEQYF. The CDR3 DNA reads TGTGCCAGCAGCCTGGGTAGGGGCTACGAGCAGTACTTC. The whole variable domain, filled in from reference TRBV7-7 and TRBJ2-7, reads GAGVSQSPRYKVTKRGQDVTLRCDPISSHATLYWYQQALGQGPEFLTYFNYEAQPDKSGLPSDRFSAERPEGSISTLTIQRTEQRDSAMYRCASSLGRGYEQYFGPGTRLTVT.